The clone carrying this TCR beta chain was found once. Its antigen is unknown. This entry is derived from a study of T cell responses to AZD1222 COVID-19 vaccine. The wider study: Second-dose schedules of about 4 or about 12 weeks were combined. Study-level results: Among the donors, most were white British and more were female, and clonal diversity was possibly underestimated. Nearly half of spike-specific TCRs reportedly go after variant regions that carry no mutations. The study found Spike-specific TCR breadth and depth rose after two AZD1222 doses.

CDR3 length: 12 amino acids. The V and J ends lost 5 bases and 4 bases, in that order; junction bases with no gene match: 1. Using immunoSEQ multiplex PCR, the repertoire was profiled, and TCRdb retains in-frame clones only, with some absent. This repertoire shows about 150,000 clones, roughly nine tenths found once; its top ten account for 1.5% to 2%. V gene TRBV12-3 or TRBV12-4 combines with J gene TRBJ1-2, with 7 bases lining up with TRBD1. Material: peripheral blood, obtained on day 0 of AZD1222 vaccination. The source of this sequence is an adult in good health. The CDR3 reads CASSGTAYGYTF. DNA for the CDR3: TGTGCCAGCAGTGGGACAGCCTATGGCTACACCTTC.